The clone carrying this T cell receptor (beta chain) showed up many times. In the original workflow: The distant-metastasis classifier for papillary thyroid cancer was built from CDR3 differences across clinicopathological groups. TCRdb re-processed the PCR reads through MiXCR. Here the V and J calls rest on TCRdb's processing, not on the authors' analysis. The sample lists 80,000 to 85,000 clones; approximately 12% were seen once. The record originates from a study of metastatic and nonmetastatic thyroid tumors. Every patient was untreated before thyroid surgery. CDR3 length: 14 residues. Germline V gene lookup returns CDR1 LNHDA and CDR2 SQIVND (reference sequence). V was cut by 7 bases and J by 0 bases, with 13 bases left in between.

Material: tumor tissue. The sequence came from a female donor with papillary thyroid cancer or a benign thyroid nodule (not recorded which). Some clones in this sample may be carry-over from other donors' samples. V gene TRBV19 combines with J gene TRBJ2-7, with D uncertain. The CDR3 nucleotides are TGTGCCAGTAATAAGGGCCGCGGCTCCTACGAGCAGTACTTC. It translates to CASNKGRGSYEQYF.